These 8 T cell receptor beta chains came from one sample sequenced in a study of cytomegalovirus exposure and HLA in healthy donors. 60 Vbeta and 13 Jbeta primers were used in PCR. Clones were sequenced by immunoSEQ multiplex PCR, and TCRdb holds only the in-frame ones, with some missing. The sample comprises about 110,000 clones, around 73% of which are singletons, and approximately 5% rests with the top ten. Sequenced input: PBMCs. The receptor set was obtained from a woman aged 25-40 years in good health and CMV-seropositive.

The chain combines TRBV13 with TRBJ2-5, with D unresolved. CDR3 length: 15 amino acids. V was shortened by 0 bases and J by 2 bases, with 10 bases between the two germline ends. Germline lookup yields CDR1 PRHDT and CDR2 FYEKMQ (reference sequence). Here the CDR3 DNA reads TGTGCCAGCAGCTTAGGTGACACAGCTCAAGAGACCCAGTACTTC. Translation: CASSLGDTAQETQYF.

The chain uses TRBV19 and TRBJ1-5; a weak D match, TRBD1 (6 bases). The V gene's germline CDR1 is LNHDA and CDR2 SQIVND (reference sequence). CDR3 size: 15 residues. V lost 1 base and J 4 bases, leaving 11 bases between the germline ends. Written as DNA, the CDR3 is TGTGCCAGTAGTATAGGGGGCAGGGGAAATCAGCCCCAGCATTTT. It yields the protein CASSIGGRGNQPQHF.

The V and J genes are TRBV18 and TRBJ2-5; no reliable D call. V was pared by 0 bases and J by 6 bases, with 8 bases between. The CDR3 consists of 13 residues. CDR1 is KGHSH, CDR2 LQKENI, per germline. The CDR3 here is CASSPPVEKTQYF. The CDR3, as DNA: TGTGCCAGCTCACCACCGGTGGAGAAGACCCAGTACTTC.

V usage is TRBV2 and J usage is TRBJ2-3; 8 nucleotides align to TRBD2. This CDR3 region has 15 residues. CDR1 and CDR2 from the germline V gene are SNHLY and FYNNEI. V was clipped by 5 bases and J by 6 bases; unmatched bases: 10. The DNA of the CDR3 is TGTGCCAGCAGTCCCGAGGGGACTAGGACCGATACGCAGTATTTT. It yields the protein CASSPEGTRTDTQYF.

V is TRBV9 and J is TRBJ2-1, with D possibly being TRBD1 (5 bases). The CDR3 spans 15 residues. The V end was cut by 3 bases, the J end by 0 bases, with 10 bases between. Germline-derived CDR1 and CDR2 are SGDLS and YYNGEE. Here the CDR3 DNA reads TGTGCCAGCAGCGGGGGCCGTAGCTCCTACAATGAGCAGTTCTTC. It encodes CASSGGRSSYNEQFF. Full variable domain (remainder filled in from reference TRBV9 and TRBJ2-1): DSGVTQTPKHLITATGQRVTLRCSPRSGDLSVYWYQQSLDQGLQFLIQYYNGEERAKGNILERFSAQQFPDLHSELNLSSLELGDSALYFCASSGGRSSYNEQFFGPGTRLTVL.

The chain is built from TRBV4-1 and TRBJ1-6; D is uncertain. The CDR3 extends over 15 amino acids. Germline V gives CDR1 MGHRA, CDR2 YSYEKL. The V gene lost 2 bases and the J gene lost 8 bases, with 13 bases spanning the gap. In DNA, the CDR3 is TGCGCCAGCAGCCAACCGGTAGCCCCTTATTCACCCCTCCACTTT. This encodes CASSQPVAPYSPLHF.

The chain has TRBV29-1 and TRBJ2-3; TRBD2 aligns across 11 bases. This CDR3 has 13 amino acids. CDR1 is SQVTM, CDR2 ANQGSEA, per germline. After removal of 8 bases from V and 4 bases from J, the junction contained 5 bases not matched to a gene. The CDR3, as DNA: TGCAGCCTAATAGCGGGGGGGCCAGATACGCAGTATTTT. Protein product: CSLIAGGPDTQYF.

The chain carries TRBV7-2 and TRBJ1-1; TRBD1 agrees at 10 bases. Per germline, CDR1 SGHTA and CDR2 FQGNSA. This CDR3 is 15 amino acids long. The V and J ends lost 1 base and 5 bases, in that order; junction bases with no gene match: 4. In DNA form, the CDR3 reads TGTGCCAGCAGCTTAGAGACAGGGGGCGGGACTGAAGCTTTCTTT. As protein: CASSLETGGGTEAFF.